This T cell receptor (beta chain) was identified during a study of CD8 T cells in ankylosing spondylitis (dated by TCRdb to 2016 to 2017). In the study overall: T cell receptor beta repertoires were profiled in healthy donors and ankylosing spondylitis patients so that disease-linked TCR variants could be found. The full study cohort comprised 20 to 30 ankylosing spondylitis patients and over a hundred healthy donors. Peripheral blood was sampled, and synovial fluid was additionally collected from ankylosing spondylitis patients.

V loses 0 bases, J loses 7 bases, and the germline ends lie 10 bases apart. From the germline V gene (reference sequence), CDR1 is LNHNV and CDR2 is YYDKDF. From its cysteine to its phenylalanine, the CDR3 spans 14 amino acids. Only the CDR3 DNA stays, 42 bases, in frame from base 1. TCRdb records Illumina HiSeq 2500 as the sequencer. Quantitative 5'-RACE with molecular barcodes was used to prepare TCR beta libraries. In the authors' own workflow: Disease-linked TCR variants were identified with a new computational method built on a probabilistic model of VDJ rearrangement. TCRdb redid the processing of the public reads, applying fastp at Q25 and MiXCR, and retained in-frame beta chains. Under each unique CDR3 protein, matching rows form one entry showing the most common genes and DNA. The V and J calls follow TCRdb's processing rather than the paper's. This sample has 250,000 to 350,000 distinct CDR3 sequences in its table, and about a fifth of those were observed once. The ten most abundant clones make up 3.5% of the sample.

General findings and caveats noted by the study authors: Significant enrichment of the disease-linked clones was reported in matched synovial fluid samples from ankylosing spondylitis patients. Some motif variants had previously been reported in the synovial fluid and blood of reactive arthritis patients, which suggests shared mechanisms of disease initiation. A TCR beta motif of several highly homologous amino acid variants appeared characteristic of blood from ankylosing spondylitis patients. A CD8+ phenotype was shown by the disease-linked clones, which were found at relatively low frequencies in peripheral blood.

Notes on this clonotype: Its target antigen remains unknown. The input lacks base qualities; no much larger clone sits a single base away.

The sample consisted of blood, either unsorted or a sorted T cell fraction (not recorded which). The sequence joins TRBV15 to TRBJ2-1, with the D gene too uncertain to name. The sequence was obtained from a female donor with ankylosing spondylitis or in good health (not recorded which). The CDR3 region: CATSREGLENEQFF. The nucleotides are TGTGCCACCAGCAGAGAAGGCTTAGAAAATGAGCAGTTCTTC. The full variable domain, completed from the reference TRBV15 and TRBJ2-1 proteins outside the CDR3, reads DAMVIQNPRYQVTQFGKPVTLSCSQTLNHNVMYWYQQKSSQAPKLLFHYYDKDFNNEADTPDNFQSRRPNTSFCFLDIRSPGLGDTAMYLCATSREGLENEQFFGPGTRLTVL.